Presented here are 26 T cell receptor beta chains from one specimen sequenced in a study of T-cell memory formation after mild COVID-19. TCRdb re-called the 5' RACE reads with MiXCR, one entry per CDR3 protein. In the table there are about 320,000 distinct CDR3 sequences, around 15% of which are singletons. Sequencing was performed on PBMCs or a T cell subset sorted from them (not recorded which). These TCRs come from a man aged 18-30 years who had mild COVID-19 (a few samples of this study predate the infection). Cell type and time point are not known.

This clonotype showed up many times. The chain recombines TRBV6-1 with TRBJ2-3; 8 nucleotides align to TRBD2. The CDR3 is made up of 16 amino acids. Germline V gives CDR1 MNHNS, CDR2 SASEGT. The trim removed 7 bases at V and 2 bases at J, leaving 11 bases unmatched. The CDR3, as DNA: TGTGCCAGCACCATCGGCTTAGCGGGGCCCACAGATACGCAGTATTTT. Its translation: CASTIGLAGPTDTQYF.

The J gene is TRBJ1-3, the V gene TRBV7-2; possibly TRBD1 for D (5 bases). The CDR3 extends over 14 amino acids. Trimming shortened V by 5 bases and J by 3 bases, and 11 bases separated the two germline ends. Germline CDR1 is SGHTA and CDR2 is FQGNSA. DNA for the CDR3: TGTGCCAGCAGCCTGGGGGGGTTTGGAAACACCATATATTTT. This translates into CASSLGGFGNTIYF.

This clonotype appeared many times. CDR3 nucleotide sequence: TGTGCCAGCAGTTTCGGTGTAGGGTTTACAGATACGCAGTATTTT. This gives the protein CASSFGVGFTDTQYF. The rearrangement joins TRBV12-3 or TRBV12-4 to TRBJ2-3; D uncertain. V was shortened by 3 bases and J by 3 bases, with 13 bases between the two germline ends. This CDR3 region has 15 residues.

The CDR3 region has the DNA TGTGCCAGCAGCGCCACCTCCGGGACTCCCACTCGCTACAATGAGCAGTTCTTC. Translated, it gives CASSATSGTPTRYNEQFF. The V and J genes are TRBV7-7 and TRBJ2-1; a weak D match, TRBD2 (6 bases). Deletions cut 5 bases from V and 3 bases from J, with 23 bases between. The germline V gene encodes CDR1 SSHAT and CDR2 FNYEAQ (reference sequence). The CDR3 has 18 residues.

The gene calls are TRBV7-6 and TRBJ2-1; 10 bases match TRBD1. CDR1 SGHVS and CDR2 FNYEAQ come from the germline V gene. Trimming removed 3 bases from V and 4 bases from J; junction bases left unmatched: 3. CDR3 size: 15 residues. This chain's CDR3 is CASSFTGQGYNEQFF. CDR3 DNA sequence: TGTGCCAGCAGCTTTACGGGACAGGGGTACAATGAGCAGTTCTTC.

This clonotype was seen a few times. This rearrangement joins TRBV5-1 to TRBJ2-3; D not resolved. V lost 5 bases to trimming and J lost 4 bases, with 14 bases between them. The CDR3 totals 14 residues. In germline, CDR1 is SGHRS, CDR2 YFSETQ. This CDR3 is CASRSRSPPDTQYF. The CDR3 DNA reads TGCGCCAGCAGGAGTCGTAGCCCCCCAGATACGCAGTATTTT.

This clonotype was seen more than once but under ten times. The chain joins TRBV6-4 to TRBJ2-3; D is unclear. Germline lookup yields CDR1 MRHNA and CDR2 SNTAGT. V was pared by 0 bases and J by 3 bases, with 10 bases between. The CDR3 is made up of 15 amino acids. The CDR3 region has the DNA TGTGCCAGCAGTGACTCGTGGGGAAAAACAGATACGCAGTATTTT. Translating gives CASSDSWGKTDTQYF.

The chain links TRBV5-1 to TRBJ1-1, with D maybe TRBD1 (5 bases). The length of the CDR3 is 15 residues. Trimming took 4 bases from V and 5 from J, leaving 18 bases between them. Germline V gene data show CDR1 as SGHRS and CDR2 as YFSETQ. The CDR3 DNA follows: TGCGCCAGCAGCACGACTCCAACAGGTCGGACTGAAGCTTTCTTT. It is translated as CASSTTPTGRTEAFF. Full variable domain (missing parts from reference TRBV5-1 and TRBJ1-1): KAGVTQTPRYLIKTRGQQVTLSCSPISGHRSVSWYQQTPGQGLQFLFEYFSETQRNKGNFPGRFSGRQFSNSRSEMNVSTLELGDSALYLCASSTTPTGRTEAFFGQGTRLTVV.

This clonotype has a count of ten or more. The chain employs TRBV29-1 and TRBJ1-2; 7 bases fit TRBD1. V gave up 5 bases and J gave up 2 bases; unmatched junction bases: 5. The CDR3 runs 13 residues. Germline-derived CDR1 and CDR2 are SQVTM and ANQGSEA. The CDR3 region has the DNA TGCAGCGTTCCGGGACAGCTAAACTATGGCTACACCTTC. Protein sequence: CSVPGQLNYGYTF.

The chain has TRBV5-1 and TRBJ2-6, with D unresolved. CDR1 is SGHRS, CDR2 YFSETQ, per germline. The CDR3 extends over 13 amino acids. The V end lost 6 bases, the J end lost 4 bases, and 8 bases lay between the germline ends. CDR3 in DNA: TGCGCCAGCACCCCAGCAGGGGCCAACGTCCTGACTTTC. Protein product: CASTPAGANVLTF.

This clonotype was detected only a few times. The CDR3 reads CASSVSGAAYEQYF. The CDR3 DNA follows: TGTGCCAGCAGTGTTTCAGGGGCTGCATACGAGCAGTACTTC. V usage is TRBV2 and J usage is TRBJ2-7; possible D gene TRBD1, 6 bases. The germline gives CDR1 SNHLY, CDR2 FYNNEI. V was shortened by 4 bases and J by 4 bases, with 14 bases between the two germline ends. The CDR3 length is 14 residues.

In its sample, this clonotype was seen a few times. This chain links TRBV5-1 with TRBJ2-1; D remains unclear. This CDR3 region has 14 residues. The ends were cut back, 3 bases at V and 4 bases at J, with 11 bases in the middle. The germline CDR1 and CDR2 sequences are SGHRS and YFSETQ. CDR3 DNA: TGCGCCAGCAGCTACCAGTCGGGTTACAATGAGCAGTTCTTC. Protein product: CASSYQSGYNEQFF.

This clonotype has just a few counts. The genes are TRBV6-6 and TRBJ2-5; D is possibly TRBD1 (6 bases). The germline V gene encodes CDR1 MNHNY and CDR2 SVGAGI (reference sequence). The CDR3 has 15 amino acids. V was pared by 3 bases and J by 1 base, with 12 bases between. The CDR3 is CASSYPATGQETQYF. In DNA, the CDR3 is TGTGCCAGCAGTTATCCGGCGACAGGCCAAGAGACCCAGTACTTC.

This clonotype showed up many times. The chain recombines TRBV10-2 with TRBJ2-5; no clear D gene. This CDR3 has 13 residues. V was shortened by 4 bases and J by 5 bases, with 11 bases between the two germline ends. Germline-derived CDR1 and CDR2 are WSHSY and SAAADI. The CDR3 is CASSGDPRETQYF. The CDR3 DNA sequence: TGCGCCAGCAGTGGAGATCCGCGGGAGACCCAGTACTTC.

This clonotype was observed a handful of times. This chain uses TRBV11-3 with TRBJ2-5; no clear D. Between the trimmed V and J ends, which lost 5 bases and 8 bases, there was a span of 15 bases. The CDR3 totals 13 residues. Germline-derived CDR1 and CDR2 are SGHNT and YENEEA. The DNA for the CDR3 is TGTGCCAGCAGCACCGGGCCCGCCGGAACCCAGTACTTC. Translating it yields CASSTGPAGTQYF.

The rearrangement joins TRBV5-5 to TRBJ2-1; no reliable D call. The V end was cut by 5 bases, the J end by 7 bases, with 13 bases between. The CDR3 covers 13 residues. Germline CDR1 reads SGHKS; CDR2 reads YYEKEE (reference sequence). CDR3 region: CASRREVGNEQFF. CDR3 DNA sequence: TGTGCCAGCAGACGTGAGGTGGGGAATGAGCAGTTCTTC.

The DNA of the CDR3 is TGTGCCAGCAGCTTTGGTCCGGGGGACAATGAGCAGTTCTTC. Its protein product is CASSFGPGDNEQFF. This chain joins TRBV5-4 and TRBJ2-1, with D possibly TRBD2 on 6 matching bases. This CDR3 comprises 14 residues. Trimming stripped 2 bases from V and 5 bases from J, with 11 bases between. Germline lookup yields CDR1 SGHNT and CDR2 YYREEE (reference sequence).

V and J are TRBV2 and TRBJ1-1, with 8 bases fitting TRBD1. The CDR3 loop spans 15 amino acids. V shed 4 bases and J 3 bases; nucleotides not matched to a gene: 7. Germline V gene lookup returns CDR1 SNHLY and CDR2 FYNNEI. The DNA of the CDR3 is TGTGCCAGCAGTGCAGAACAGGGGGTCTACACTGAAGCTTTCTTT. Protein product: CASSAEQGVYTEAFF.

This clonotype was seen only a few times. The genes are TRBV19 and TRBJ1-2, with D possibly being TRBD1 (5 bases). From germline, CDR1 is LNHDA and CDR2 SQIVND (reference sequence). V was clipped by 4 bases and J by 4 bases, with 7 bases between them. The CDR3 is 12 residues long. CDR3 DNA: TGTGCCAGTAGTACCCAGGGCTATGGCTACACCTTC. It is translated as CASSTQGYGYTF.

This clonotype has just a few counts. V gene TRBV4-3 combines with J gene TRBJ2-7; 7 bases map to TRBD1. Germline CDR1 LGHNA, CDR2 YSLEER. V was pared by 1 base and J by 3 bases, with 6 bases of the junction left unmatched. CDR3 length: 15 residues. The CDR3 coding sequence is TGCGCCAGCAGCCAAGCTCTGACAGGGAGCTACGAGCAGTACTTC. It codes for CASSQALTGSYEQYF.

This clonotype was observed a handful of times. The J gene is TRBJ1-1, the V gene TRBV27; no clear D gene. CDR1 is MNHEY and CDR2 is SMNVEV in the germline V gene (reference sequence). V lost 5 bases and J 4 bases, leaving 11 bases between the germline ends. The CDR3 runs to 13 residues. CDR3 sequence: CASSRYLGTEAFF. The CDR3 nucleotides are TGTGCCAGCAGTCGATACCTTGGCACTGAAGCTTTCTTT.

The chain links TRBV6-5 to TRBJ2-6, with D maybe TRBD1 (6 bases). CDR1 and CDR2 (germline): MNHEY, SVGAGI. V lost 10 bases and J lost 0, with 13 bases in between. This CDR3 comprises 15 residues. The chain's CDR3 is CATNTGSSGANVLTF. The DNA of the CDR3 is TGTGCCACAAATACAGGGTCCTCTGGGGCCAACGTCCTGACTTTC.

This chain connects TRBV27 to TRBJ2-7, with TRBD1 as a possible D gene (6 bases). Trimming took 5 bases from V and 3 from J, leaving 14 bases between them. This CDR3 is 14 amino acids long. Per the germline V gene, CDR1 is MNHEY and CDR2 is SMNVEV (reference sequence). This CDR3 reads CASSLRGPDYEQYF. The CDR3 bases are TGTGCCAGCAGTCTCAGGGGTCCGGACTACGAGCAGTACTTC.

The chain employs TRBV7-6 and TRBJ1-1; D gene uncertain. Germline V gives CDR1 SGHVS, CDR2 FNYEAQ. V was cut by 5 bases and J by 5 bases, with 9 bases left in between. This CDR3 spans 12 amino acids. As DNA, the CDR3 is TGTGCCAGCAGCACGGACTTAACTGAAGCTTTCTTT. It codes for CASSTDLTEAFF. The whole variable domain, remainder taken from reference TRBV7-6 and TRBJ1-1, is GAGVSQSPRYKVTKRGQDVALRCDPISGHVSLYWYRQALGQGPEFLTYFNYEAQQDKSGLPNDRFSAERPEGSISTLTIQRTEQRDSAMYRCASSTDLTEAFFGQGTRLTVV.

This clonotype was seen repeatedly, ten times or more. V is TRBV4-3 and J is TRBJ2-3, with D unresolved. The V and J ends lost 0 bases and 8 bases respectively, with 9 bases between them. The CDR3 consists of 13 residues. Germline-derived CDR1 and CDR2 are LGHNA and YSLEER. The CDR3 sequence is CASSQDSPSTQYF. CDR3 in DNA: TGCGCCAGCAGCCAAGACTCACCATCTACGCAGTATTTT.

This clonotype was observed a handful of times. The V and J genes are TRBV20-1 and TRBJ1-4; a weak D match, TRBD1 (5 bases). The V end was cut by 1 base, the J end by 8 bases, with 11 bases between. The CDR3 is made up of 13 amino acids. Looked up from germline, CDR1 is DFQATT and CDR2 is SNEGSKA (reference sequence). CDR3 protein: CSARGDGLEKLFF. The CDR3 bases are TGCAGTGCTAGAGGGGACGGTCTCGAAAAACTGTTTTTT.